The present entry profiles one T cell receptor beta chain with its context. Its antigen is currently unknown. This specimen comes from a study of beta chain features in type 1 diabetes. Study information: The study found patients and healthy donors alike in age, gender and cell yields. Overall study results and limits: Shortening that was moderate but significant affected the TCRB CDR3s of Type 1 diabetes patients in all four CD4+ subsets. Patients' naive, central memory and Treg TCRB repertoires seemed closer to one another than those of healthy donors.

What was sequenced were expressed TCRB transcripts, since all of the isolated RNA had been reverse transcribed. Sequencing used immunoSEQ multiplex PCR; TCRdb keeps in-frame clones, though not all of them. The data hold about 160,000 clones, with 6.5% to 10% observed a single time. Each of the sorted populations had a purity greater than 98%. V was pared by 1 base and J by 2 bases, with 6 bases of the junction left unmatched. CDR3 length: 16 amino acids. Germline CDR1 and CDR2: SGHTA and FQGNSA. The receptor was isolated from a young woman with type 1 diabetes. The material sequenced was central memory CD4+ T cells from blood. V usage is TRBV7-2 and J usage is TRBJ2-7; 9 bases match TRBD2. This CDR3 reads CASSLDPGGGAYEQYF. In DNA, the CDR3 is TGTGCCAGCAGCTTAGACCCTGGCGGGGGGGCCTACGAGCAGTACTTC.